This TCR beta chain is drawn from a study of blood T cell repertoires in COVID-19 (dated by TCRdb to the early 2020s). Context from the whole study: Samples from collaborators originated in the United States, Italy and Spain and spanned both the acute and convalescent phases of COVID-19. Samples were obtained from the ongoing ImmuneRACE study (first 160 participants) and from about 1,300 subjects provided by 6 global collaborators. The material from the prospective study consisted of cDNA or gDNA derived from T cells, B-cell-depleted T cells, or PBMCs. HLA class I and class II types, where available, came from metadata supplied by the sample provider rather than from assay-based typing. The sample metadata nearly always contained a de-identified subject ID, COVID-19 status, age in years and sex. The repertoires were released in a freely available public database meant as a resource for research on the immune response to SARS-CoV-2. Deeply sampled blood TCRbeta repertoires from subjects exposed to, actively infected with, or recovered from COVID-19 were included in the dataset. What the research found in general, with its limitations: The quantity of clinical and demographic metadata differed by source and by participant and was supplied without curation.

A distance of 7 bases separates the germline ends of V and J, which lose 3 bases and 1 base respectively. The germline V gene provides CDR1 ENHRY and CDR2 SYGVKD. The CDR3 starts with the cysteine, ends with the phenylalanine, and has 13 residues. The DNA shown is the 39-base CDR3, in frame from base 1. Collaborating institutions collected whole blood in K2EDTA tubes following their own protocols. For TCRbeta analysis, collaborators shipped samples in one of three forms: frozen whole blood, isolated PBMCs, or DNA extracted from either of those sample types. The immunoSEQ Assay, a bias-controlled multiplex PCR, was used to amplify TCRbeta CDR3 regions from genomic DNA. The authors' pipeline ran thus. The number of nucleated cells in each sample was estimated from the amplification of reference gene primers within the assay. To quantify the absolute abundance of each unique TCRbeta CDR3 rearrangement, sequence reads were collapsed and filtered. For each sample, productive Simpson clonality was calculated by taking the square root of Simpson's diversity index across productive rearrangements. Sourced from immuneACCESS, this table was stored by TCRdb with only in-frame sequences that have V and J called. A share of the clones is absent; for the studies checked, an unresolved V gene accounts for under half, and the remainder has no known explanation. V and J calls and clone size are given by that table; D and trimming were obtained from the DNA. The sample includes around 94,000 clones, with around 80% observed a single time. The ten top clones hold 19% of the sample.

Regarding this clone: Its specific antigen is unknown. No base qualities exist here, and no much larger clone lies one base off it.

The sample comprised peripheral blood. The source of this sequence is a human donor in a cohort sampled during active COVID-19. The chain was built from TRBV10-3 and TRBJ2-7; the D region possibly corresponds to TRBD2 (5 bases align). CDR3 sequence: CAISDEGSYEQYF. The DNA reads as follows: TGTGCCATCAGTGATGAGGGATCCTACGAGCAGTACTTC.